The subject of this entry is one T cell receptor (beta chain). The antigen is unknown. The data belong to a study of blood T cells in healthy people across ages. Study-wide results and caveats: Long-lived donors exceeded aged donors in naive CD4+ cells and diversity.

The CDR3 runs to 14 residues. Per the germline V gene, CDR1 is MNHEY and CDR2 is SVGEGT. Trimming stripped 5 bases from V and 1 base from J, with 11 bases between. Using a J-beta primer mix together with a sample-barcoded 5' primer, a second PCR was run for about 6 to 12 cycles. TCRdb itself ran the 5' RACE reads through MiXCR, one entry per CDR3 protein. The sample shows about 680,000 distinct CDR3 sequences, 45% to 50% of them seen only once. This TCR came from a woman aged 60-75 years in good health. This chain joins TRBV6-2 or TRBV6-3 and TRBJ2-5; D call uncertain. Input material: blood. In nucleotides, the CDR3 is TGTGCCAGCAGTGACGGAGTCAGCCAAGAGACCCAGTACTTC. It yields the protein CASSDGVSQETQYF.